Below are 31 T cell receptor beta chains sequenced from a single sample in a study of shared clonotypes between healthy human individuals. This table comes from immunoSEQ multiplex PCR, and its TCRdb copy is limited to in-frame clones, with some not included. The data show 1,400,000 or so clones, around 98.5% seen once. Sequencing was performed on naive CD4+ T cells sorted from blood. Subset defined: CD45RA+ positively selected. The receptors were gathered from a man aged 25-45 years in good health.

V gene TRBV28 combines with J gene TRBJ2-7, with D tentatively TRBD2 (6 bases). Trimming took 5 bases from V and 4 from J, leaving 21 bases between them. The CDR3 spans 16 residues. The germline V gene has CDR1 MDHEN and CDR2 SYDVKM. Written as DNA, the CDR3 is TGTGCCAGCAGTCTCCACTCGGGACGGAGGGAGTACGAGCAGTACTTC. Encoded protein: CASSLHSGRREYEQYF.

The chain links TRBV27 to TRBJ1-1; tentative D call: TRBD1 (6 bases). V dropped 5 bases and J dropped 7 bases, with 29 bases sitting between them. This CDR3 region has 18 residues. Germline CDR1 and CDR2: MNHEY and SMNVEV (reference sequence). CDR3: CASSRGRGVQGKFGEAFF. In DNA form, the CDR3 reads TGTGCCAGCAGTCGGGGCCGGGGGGTTCAGGGGAAATTTGGTGAAGCTTTCTTT.

This CDR3 is CASSLVPGTGDYEQYF. DNA for the CDR3: TGCGCCAGCAGCTTGGTTCCCGGGACAGGGGACTACGAGCAGTACTTC. The gene calls are TRBV5-1 and TRBJ2-7, with 10 positions matching TRBD1. CDR1 is SGHRS and CDR2 is YFSETQ in the germline V gene. V trimming: 0 bases; J trimming: 3 bases; junction bases outside the gene matches: 6. There are 16 residues in the CDR3.

Regarding this clone: Other DNA sequences in this sample translate to the same CDR3. V is TRBV5-1 and J is TRBJ2-3; possibly TRBD2 for D (5 bases). The V end was cut by 2 bases, the J end by 5 bases, with 9 bases between. The V gene's germline CDR1 is SGHRS and CDR2 YFSETQ. The CDR3 consists of 13 residues. In DNA form, the CDR3 reads TGCGCCAGCAGCTTCCCAGGAGGAGATACGCAGTATTTT. Translating gives CASSFPGGDTQYF. The full variable domain, in which reference TRBV5-1 and TRBJ2-3 provide the parts outside the CDR3, is KAGVTQTPRYLIKTRGQQVTLSCSPISGHRSVSWYQQTPGQGLQFLFEYFSETQRNKGNFPGRFSGRQFSNSRSEMNVSTLELGDSALYLCASSFPGGDTQYFGPGTRLTVL.

The chain employs TRBV6-6 and TRBJ1-1; TRBD1 is a possible D gene (6 bases). The length of the CDR3 is 11 residues. Germline values: CDR1 MNHNY, CDR2 SVGAGI (reference sequence). With 5 bases removed from V and 10 bases from J, the gap between germline ends came to 11 bases. Written as DNA, the CDR3 is TGTGCCAGCAGTGTACAGGGTCGAGCTTTCTTT. It encodes CASSVQGRAFF.

The chain links TRBV6-1 to TRBJ2-7; D is uncertain. In germline, CDR1 is MNHNS, CDR2 SASEGT. The CDR3 extends over 13 amino acids. Trimming removed 5 bases from V and 4 bases from J, with 12 bases in between. The CDR3 here is CASSTIPQYEQYF. The CDR3 bases are TGTGCCAGCAGTACCATACCACAATACGAGCAGTACTTC.

This chain uses TRBV4-2 with TRBJ1-2, with 7 bases fitting TRBD1. Losses at the gene ends were 0 bases for V and 4 bases for J; bases not matched to a gene: 5. The germline CDR1 and CDR2 sequences are LGHNA and YNFKEQ. The CDR3 is 15 residues long. The CDR3 nucleotides read TGTGCCAGCAGCCAAGAGGGGAGACAGGGCTATGGCTACACCTTC. Translated, it gives CASSQEGRQGYGYTF.

The rearrangement uses TRBV4-1 and TRBJ1-5, with D unclear. V lost 2 bases, J lost 2 bases, and 7 bases lay in between. Germline CDR1 and CDR2: MGHRA and YSYEKL. The CDR3 is 14 amino acids. Here the CDR3 reads CASSQIGGNQPQHF. The CDR3 coding sequence is TGCGCCAGCAGCCAAATTGGGGGCAATCAGCCCCAGCATTTT.

The chain couples TRBV5-1 to TRBJ1-1; 9 bases match TRBD1. The CDR3 totals 15 residues. Germline loops: CDR1 SGHRS, CDR2 YFSETQ. V lost 3 bases to trimming and J lost 6 bases; unmatched junction nucleotides: 9. The CDR3 DNA reads TGCGCCAGCAGCTGGGGACAGGGTAGTATAGCTGAAGCTTTCTTT. This sequence encodes CASSWGQGSIAEAFF.

This chain links TRBV4-1 with TRBJ2-1; TRBD2 is a possible D gene (6 bases). This CDR3 is built from 17 residues. The V end lost 2 bases, the J end lost 0 bases, and 14 bases lay between the germline ends. CDR1 and CDR2 (germline): MGHRA, YSYEKL. In nucleotides, the CDR3 is TGCGCCAGCAGCCAACTGGGTAGCGGACACTCCTACAATGAGCAGTTCTTC. It specifies CASSQLGSGHSYNEQFF.

The chain couples TRBV7-6 to TRBJ1-1, with 9 bases matching TRBD1. V lost 2 bases and J lost 5; bases outside the gene matches: 6. The germline gives CDR1 SGHVS, CDR2 FNYEAQ. There are 15 residues in the CDR3. The CDR3 DNA follows: TGTGCCAGCAGCTTACTAACAGGGGGCGATACTGAAGCTTTCTTT. This encodes CASSLLTGGDTEAFF.

The chain has TRBV10-2 and TRBJ1-2, with D tentatively TRBD1 (6 bases). With 6 bases removed from V and 8 bases from J, the gap between germline ends came to 13 bases. The CDR3 contains 12 residues. From germline, CDR1 is WSHSY and CDR2 SAAADI. The CDR3 sequence is CASRKQGEGYTF. The CDR3 DNA follows: TGCGCCAGCAGGAAACAGGGTGAGGGCTACACCTTC.

This clone was counted once. The V gene is TRBV2, the J gene TRBJ2-7; D is unresolved. CDR1 and CDR2 (germline): SNHLY, FYNNEI. The V end was cut by 8 bases, the J end by 4 bases, with 18 bases between. The CDR3 is 14 amino acids. CDR3 sequence: CASSSRAGPYEQYF. CDR3 nucleotide sequence: TGTGCCAGCTCTTCCCGGGCCGGGCCGTACGAGCAGTACTTC.

This chain links TRBV29-1 with TRBJ1-5; a weak D match, TRBD1 (5 bases). The germline CDR1 and CDR2 sequences are SQVTM and ANQGSEA. Trimming removed 6 bases from V and 6 bases from J, with 12 bases in between. The CDR3 runs to 12 residues. CDR3 sequence: CSVGEYSQPQHF. CDR3 DNA sequence: TGCAGCGTGGGGGAGTATAGTCAGCCCCAGCATTTT.

This chain links TRBV14 with TRBJ1-4, with D maybe TRBD1 (5 bases). The CDR3 runs to 14 residues. CDR1 is SGHDN, CDR2 FVKESK, per germline. The V end lost 6 bases, the J end lost 6 bases, and 14 bases lay between the germline ends. DNA for the CDR3: TGTGCCAGCAGTTACAGGTTATGGGATGAAAAACTGTTTTTT. Encoded protein: CASSYRLWDEKLFF.

The chain links TRBV5-6 to TRBJ2-7, with D unclear. The CDR3 totals 10 residues. Germline lookup yields CDR1 SGHDT and CDR2 YYEEEE. Trimming cost V 6 bases and J 5 bases, with 6 bases left between them. The DNA for the CDR3 is TGTGCCAGCACCTCGCACGAGCAGTACTTC. Protein product: CASTSHEQYF.

The genes are TRBV5-5 and TRBJ1-1; unclear D gene. V gave up 4 bases and J gave up 4 bases, with 23 bases separating them. Per the germline V gene, CDR1 is SGHKS and CDR2 is YYEKEE (reference sequence). This CDR3 is 17 amino acids long. DNA for the CDR3: TGTGCCAGCAGCGCAACCCTATGGACGCCGCTCGCCACTGAAGCTTTCTTT. Amino acid sequence: CASSATLWTPLATEAFF.

The chain combines TRBV27 with TRBJ1-5; no definite D call. Trimming took off 5 bases at V and 0 bases at J, with 11 bases between the two ends. Germline V gene data show CDR1 as MNHEY and CDR2 as SMNVEV (reference sequence). This CDR3 region has 15 residues. The CDR3 nucleotides are TGTGCCAGCAGTCAAGGACGGTATAGCAATCAGCCCCAGCATTTT. This encodes CASSQGRYSNQPQHF.

This sequence joins TRBV7-9 and TRBJ2-1, with a weak D call TRBD2 (6 bases). V lost 5 bases to trimming and J lost 10 bases, with 18 bases between them. CDR1 is SEHNR and CDR2 is FQNEAQ in the germline V gene (reference sequence). The CDR3 is 14 amino acids. DNA of the CDR3: TGTGCCAGCAGCAAACTCGCGGCGGGAAGAGAGCAGTTCTTC. Translated, it gives CASSKLAAGREQFF.

This rearrangement joins TRBV5-1 to TRBJ2-1; D is uncertain. Germline assignment: CDR1 SGHRS and CDR2 YFSETQ. The CDR3 runs to 12 residues. Between the trimmed V and J ends, which lost 3 bases and 10 bases, there was a span of 11 bases. CDR3 residues: CASSSPRIEQFF. CDR3 nucleotide sequence: TGCGCCAGCAGCTCGCCCCGTATAGAGCAGTTCTTC. Full variable domain (missing parts from reference TRBV5-1 and TRBJ2-1): KAGVTQTPRYLIKTRGQQVTLSCSPISGHRSVSWYQQTPGQGLQFLFEYFSETQRNKGNFPGRFSGRQFSNSRSEMNVSTLELGDSALYLCASSSPRIEQFFGPGTRLTVL.

The CDR3 bases are TGTGCCAGCAGTCAGGGGAGGTACTACGAGCAGTACTTC. Encoded protein: CASSQGRYYEQYF. The chain couples TRBV28 to TRBJ2-7, with D perhaps given as TRBD1 or TRBD2 (6 bases each). V lost 5 bases, J lost 3 bases, and 11 bases lay in between. This CDR3 region has 13 residues. Germline lookup yields CDR1 MDHEN and CDR2 SYDVKM. Full variable domain (rest looked up from reference TRBV28 and TRBJ2-7): DVKVTQSSRYLVKRTGEKVFLECVQDMDHENMFWYRQDPGLGLRLIYFSYDVKMKEKGDIPEGYSVSREKKERFSLILESASTNQTSMYLCASSQGRYYEQYFGPGTRLTVT.

The genes are TRBV7-9 and TRBJ1-3; 8 nucleotides line up with TRBD1. Trimming removed 4 bases from V and 1 base from J; junction bases left unmatched: 6. Per the germline V gene, CDR1 is SEHNR and CDR2 is FQNEAQ (reference sequence). The CDR3 has 16 residues. The CDR3 bases are TGTGCCAGCAGCTCCTATAGGACAGGGTCTGGAAACACCATATATTTT. Protein sequence: CASSSYRTGSGNTIYF.

This chain links TRBV29-1 with TRBJ1-1; tentative D call: TRBD1 (5 bases). V was trimmed by 6 bases and J by 5 bases, leaving 13 bases between them. The CDR3 has 12 residues. The germline CDR1 and CDR2 sequences are SQVTM and ANQGSEA. The CDR3 loop reads CSVPGRTTEAFF. DNA of the CDR3: TGCAGCGTCCCAGGGAGAACAACTGAAGCTTTCTTT.

This rearrangement joins TRBV7-8 to TRBJ1-2; D is unclear. This CDR3 contains 14 residues. Trimming shortened V by 0 bases and J by 7 bases, and 12 bases separated the two germline ends. Germline CDR1 is SGHVS and CDR2 is FQNEAQ. The chain's CDR3 is CASSLALDVRGYTF. In DNA, the CDR3 is TGTGCCAGCAGCTTAGCCCTGGACGTGCGTGGCTACACCTTC.

This chain connects TRBV7-8 to TRBJ2-1; a possible D gene is TRBD1 (5 bases). CDR3 length equals 15 residues. Per the germline V gene, CDR1 is SGHVS and CDR2 is FQNEAQ. V dropped 5 bases and J dropped 9 bases, with 20 bases sitting between them. CDR3 bases: TGTGCCAGCAGCCGGAACAGGACCCTTTCGGGTGAGCAGTTCTTC. This gives the protein CASSRNRTLSGEQFF.

Details on this clone: The sample holds other DNA sequences that translate to the same CDR3. V is TRBV5-1 and J is TRBJ2-7, with D possibly matching TRBD2 (6 bases). CDR1 SGHRS and CDR2 YFSETQ come from the germline V gene. Trimming removed 0 bases from V and 0 bases from J, with 13 bases in between. The CDR3 length is 16 residues. The chain's CDR3 is CASSLAPAGSSYEQYF. CDR3 in DNA: TGCGCCAGCAGCTTGGCCCCAGCGGGCAGCTCCTACGAGCAGTACTTC.

The chain links TRBV28 to TRBJ2-1, with 8 positions matching TRBD2. V lost 9 bases and J lost 8; bases outside the gene matches: 12. The CDR3 contains 14 residues. The germline gives CDR1 MDHEN, CDR2 SYDVKM. The CDR3 reads CASHPGTRQDEQFF. The CDR3 DNA reads TGTGCCAGTCATCCCGGGACTAGACAAGATGAGCAGTTCTTC.

V gene TRBV28 combines with J gene TRBJ1-2; 7 nucleotides align to TRBD1. Germline values: CDR1 MDHEN, CDR2 SYDVKM. The CDR3 is made up of 16 amino acids. J was trimmed by 4 bases and V by 5 bases; bases with no gene match: 13. CDR3 sequence (DNA): TGTGCCAGCAGTCGATTCCTACAGGGGACTTCCTATGGCTACACCTTC. Its protein product is CASSRFLQGTSYGYTF.

V is TRBV28 and J is TRBJ2-4, with a tentative D call TRBD1 (6 bases). Trimming removed 6 bases from V and 0 bases from J, with 12 bases in between. The CDR3 has 15 residues. Germline V CDR1 and CDR2: MDHEN, SYDVKM. CDR3 sequence (DNA): TGTGCCAGCAGGGAGCTCAGGGGAGCCAAAAACATTCAGTACTTC. This codes for CASRELRGAKNIQYF.

The genes are TRBV9 and TRBJ2-1; D perhaps matches TRBD1 (6 bases). In germline, CDR1 is SGDLS, CDR2 YYNGEE. This CDR3 has 15 amino acids. V was cut by 3 bases and J by 3 bases, with 13 bases left in between. The CDR3 DNA sequence: TGTGCCAGCAGCGCTACGGGACACCTCTACAATGAGCAGTTCTTC. It codes for CASSATGHLYNEQFF.

The chain employs TRBV9 and TRBJ1-1; D is undetermined. The CDR3 loop spans 15 amino acids. V lost 0 bases, J lost 0 bases, and 9 bases lay in between. The germline V gene has CDR1 SGDLS and CDR2 YYNGEE. The CDR3 sequence: CASSVEAVMNTEAFF. The CDR3 DNA sequence: TGTGCCAGCAGCGTAGAGGCGGTCATGAACACTGAAGCTTTCTTT. The full variable domain, its missing parts supplied by reference TRBV9 and TRBJ1-1, is DSGVTQTPKHLITATGQRVTLRCSPRSGDLSVYWYQQSLDQGLQFLIQYYNGEERAKGNILERFSAQQFPDLHSELNLSSLELGDSALYFCASSVEAVMNTEAFFGQGTRLTVV.